This entry lists 18 T cell receptor beta chains sequenced from one sample in a study of technical replicates of blood from several donors. Assay used: immunoSEQ multiplex PCR; TCRdb lists only in-frame clones, some missing. The sample has about 76,000 clones, 80% to 90% seen once. The sequencing sample was made of PBMCs. Receptor source: a human donor in good health. Some clones in this sample may be carry-over from other donors' samples.

V is TRBV5-1 and J is TRBJ1-2; TRBD1 aligns across 7 bases. Trimming took 3 bases from V and 7 from J; bases not matched to a gene: 9. This CDR3 has 14 amino acids. CDR1 and CDR2 from the germline V gene are SGHRS and YFSETQ. CDR3 region: CASSSEGQAAGYTF. The CDR3 DNA reads TGCGCCAGCAGCTCGGAAGGACAGGCAGCTGGCTACACCTTC.

The rearrangement uses TRBV6-1 and TRBJ1-2; D perhaps matches TRBD1 (5 bases). Between the trimmed V and J ends, which lost 6 bases and 1 base, there was a span of 15 bases. The CDR3 totals 15 residues. Per the germline V gene, CDR1 is MNHNS and CDR2 is SASEGT. The CDR3 is CASSTTAASNYGYTF. Here the CDR3 DNA reads TGTGCCAGCAGCACGACAGCAGCAAGTAACTATGGCTACACCTTC.

This chain connects TRBV6-6 to TRBJ2-7, with D maybe TRBD2 (7 bases). Germline V gene sequence: CDR1 MNHNY, CDR2 SVGAGI (reference sequence). The CDR3 totals 15 residues. Trimming took off 8 bases at V and 2 bases at J, with 19 bases between the two ends. CDR3 nucleotide sequence: TGTGCCAGCTTGCGAGGGGGGGACAATACCTACGAGCAGTACTTC. Translation: CASLRGGDNTYEQYF.

The chain's CDR3 is CAGGASGGAVSTDTQYF. CDR3 DNA: TGTGCCGGAGGGGCTAGCGGGGGGGCAGTAAGCACAGATACGCAGTATTTT. The chain links TRBV30 to TRBJ2-3; 12 bases agree with TRBD2. The CDR3 is 17 residues long. With 8 bases clipped from V and 0 bases from J, the junction kept 12 bases outside the gene matches. The germline V gene has CDR1 GTSNPN and CDR2 SVGIG (reference sequence).

The chain employs TRBV18 and TRBJ1-1; D remains unclear. Germline CDR1 and CDR2: KGHSH and LQKENI. Trimming stripped 3 bases from V and 1 base from J, with 15 bases between. CDR3 size: 16 residues. CDR3 loop: CASSPARGTGNTEAFF. The CDR3, as DNA: TGTGCCAGCTCACCTGCCCGAGGAACGGGGAACACTGAAGCTTTCTTT.

The CDR3 protein is CASSDSRTYIRELFF. The CDR3 DNA is TGTGCCAGCAGTGACTCCAGGACATACATAAGGGAGCTGTTTTTT. This chain links TRBV25-1 with TRBJ2-2, with D possibly matching TRBD1 (5 bases). CDR1 is MGHDK and CDR2 is SYGVNS in the germline V gene. The germline V and J ends were trimmed by 3 bases and 9 bases, with 17 bases remaining between them. The CDR3 totals 15 residues.

The chain is built from TRBV7-2 and TRBJ1-2; D not resolved. The CDR3 contains 14 residues. Germline V gives CDR1 SGHTA, CDR2 FQGNSA. Trimming took off 1 base at V and 3 bases at J, with 9 bases between the two ends. The DNA of the CDR3 is TGTGCCAGCAGCTTAGGGGCATATGACTATGGCTACACCTTC. It codes for CASSLGAYDYGYTF.

This clone has just a few counts. V gene TRBV10-3 combines with J gene TRBJ1-2, with TRBD1 matching 10 bases. From germline, CDR1 is ENHRY and CDR2 SYGVKD. The CDR3 spans 15 residues. V dropped 3 bases and J dropped 4; count of bases not matched to a gene: 5. CDR3 protein: CAISDQDRGGYGYTF. In nucleotides, the CDR3 is TGTGCCATCAGTGACCAGGACAGGGGGGGCTATGGCTACACCTTC.

The genes are TRBV5-6 and TRBJ1-3; the D is unclear. Trimming took off 7 bases at V and 1 base at J, with 9 bases between the two ends. The CDR3 is made up of 13 amino acids. Germline V CDR1 and CDR2: SGHDT, YYEEEE. The CDR3 nucleotides are TGTGCCAGCTGTATCCTATCTGGAAACACCATATATTTT. Encoded protein: CASCILSGNTIYF.

The chain is built from TRBV7-2 and TRBJ2-2; D is perhaps TRBD2 (5 bases). V lost 0 bases and J lost 7, with 12 bases in between. CDR3 length: 15 amino acids. Per germline, CDR1 SGHTA and CDR2 FQGNSA. In DNA, the CDR3 is TGTGCCAGCAGCTTAGCGGGAGCGAGGGTCGGGGAGCTGTTTTTT. Protein sequence: CASSLAGARVGELFF.

The chain has TRBV7-9 and TRBJ1-4, with 7 positions matching TRBD1. V was clipped by 6 bases and J by 3 bases; unmatched bases: 4. CDR1 and CDR2 from the germline V gene are SEHNR and FQNEAQ (reference sequence). This CDR3 region has 14 residues. This CDR3 reads CASRRTGANEKLFF. The CDR3 nucleotides read TGTGCCAGCAGACGCACAGGGGCTAATGAAAAACTGTTTTTT.

The V gene is TRBV7-6, the J gene TRBJ2-5, with 8 bases lining up with TRBD1. The CDR3 runs to 15 residues. Germline V gene lookup returns CDR1 SGHVS and CDR2 FNYEAQ. J gave up 2 bases and V 1 base, and 3 bases lay outside the gene matches. The CDR3 coding sequence is TGTGCCAGCAGCTTAGGATGGGACAGGCAAGAGACCCAGTACTTC. Its translation: CASSLGWDRQETQYF. Filled out from reference TRBV7-6 and TRBJ2-5, the complete variable domain reads GAGVSQSPRYKVTKRGQDVALRCDPISGHVSLYWYRQALGQGPEFLTYFNYEAQQDKSGLPNDRFSAERPEGSISTLTIQRTEQRDSAMYRCASSLGWDRQETQYFGPGTRLLVL.

This chain links TRBV4-2 with TRBJ2-7; 14 bases are a match to TRBD2. This CDR3 spans 15 amino acids. Trimming removed 6 bases from V and 3 bases from J; junction bases left unmatched: 4. From germline, CDR1 is LGHNA and CDR2 YNFKEQ. CDR3 in amino acids: CASRRTSGGFYEQYF. The CDR3 DNA reads as TGTGCCAGCAGGAGGACTAGCGGGGGGTTCTACGAGCAGTACTTC.

This chain connects TRBV5-3 to TRBJ1-6; 9 bases match TRBD1. TRBV5-3 is known as an ORF, though its function is uncertain. The V gene end was trimmed by 3 bases and the J gene end by 4 bases; junction bases not matched to a gene: 2. The CDR3 sequence is 15 residues long. The chain's CDR3 is CARSSGQGYNSPLHF. CDR3 in DNA: TGTGCCAGAAGCTCGGGACAGGGTTATAATTCACCCCTCCACTTT.

The chain combines TRBV6-5 with TRBJ2-7; D is possibly TRBD2 (5 bases). CDR1 is MNHEY, CDR2 SVGAGI, per germline. V was cut by 5 bases and J by 1 base, with 12 bases left in between. CDR3 length equals 14 residues. The DNA for the CDR3 is TGTGCCAGCAGTCCAGACTATACATCCTACGAGCAGTACTTC. This encodes CASSPDYTSYEQYF.

The chain carries TRBV25-1 and TRBJ1-4, with 7 bases lining up with TRBD1. CDR1 and CDR2 from the germline V gene are MGHDK and SYGVNS. The CDR3 sequence is 15 residues long. The V and J ends lost 3 bases and 4 bases, in that order; junction bases with no gene match: 5. This CDR3 reads CASSDTGAINEKLFF. CDR3 sequence (DNA): TGTGCCAGCAGTGATACAGGGGCGATTAATGAAAAACTGTTTTTT.

The V call is TRBV28, the J call TRBJ1-5; D may be TRBD1 (5 bases). The germline CDR1 and CDR2 sequences are MDHEN and SYDVKM. V dropped 5 bases and J dropped 4 bases, with 12 bases sitting between them. CDR3 size: 14 residues. This CDR3 reads CASSPLRQNQPQHF. The CDR3 coding sequence is TGTGCCAGCAGTCCATTAAGACAGAATCAGCCCCAGCATTTT.

V is TRBV7-8 and J is TRBJ2-7; D may be TRBD1 (5 bases). The CDR3 has 13 residues. V shed 5 bases and J shed 1 base, with 9 bases lying between them. Per germline, CDR1 SGHVS and CDR2 FQNEAQ. The CDR3 loop reads CASSPRVSYEQYF. In DNA form, the CDR3 reads TGTGCCAGCAGCCCCAGGGTGTCCTACGAGCAGTACTTC.